One T cell receptor (beta chain) is described in this entry. Its antigen target is currently unknown. The sample holds no much larger clone one base away, and base qualities are not on file. The sample is drawn from a study of beta chain features in type 1 diabetes (dated by TCRdb to 2017 to 2018). About the full investigation: Mean age, gender distribution, total cell number and subset yield did not differ between patients and healthy donors. Across all samples, approximately 98,000,000 sorted cells were examined, and cell number per subset correlated strongly with RNA yield. The study compared TCRB repertoires of sorted circulating CD4+ T cell subsets between recently diagnosed type 1 diabetes patients and matched healthy donors. Regulatory and stem cell-like memory subsets were isolated from only 8 patients and about eight healthy donors, whereas naive and central memory subsets came from all 28 donors. What the authors observed across the whole study: Naive, central memory and regulatory TCRB repertoires appeared to be more similar among patients than among healthy donors. HLA sub-analyses involved small numbers of individuals, so any influence of HLA type on TCRB rearrangement remained unresolved. A moderate but significant shortening of TCRB CDR3 length was observed in type 1 diabetes patients in all four CD4+ subsets. At VDJ recombination sites, type 1 diabetes patients had fewer insertions and more deleted nucleotides, which implies abnormalities in thymic rearrangement. Because cDNA was sequenced instead of genomic DNA, highly expressing activated cells could be over-represented, though the groups showed no difference in activation or CD3 levels. PCR may preferentially amplify shorter templates, but because patient and control samples were amplified and corrected together, any resulting skew would affect both groups equally.

CDR1 MNHEY and CDR2 SMNVEV are derived from the germline V gene (reference sequence). The V end loses 2 bases and the J end loses 6 bases, and a stretch of 17 bases separates them. Spanning cysteine to phenylalanine, the CDR3 consists of 15 amino acids. The retained sequence is limited to the CDR3, 45 bases, with the frame set at the first base. A single peripheral blood draw of around 100 mL on average was collected from each donor into heparinised tubes. Naive, central memory, regulatory and stem cell-like memory CD4+ T cells were sorted on a BD FACSAria II using a panel including CD45RO, CCR7, CD25, CD127, CD95 and CD27. A purity above 95% was achieved for all sorted populations. PBMCs were isolated right away by Lymphoprep density gradient centrifugation and were stained directly, without culture. Samples were stained and sorted in pairs, with one healthy donor and one patient per experiment, so that batch effects were minimized.

The High Capacity cDNA Reverse Transcription Kit was used to reverse transcribe all of the isolated RNA, meaning that expressed TCRB transcripts were what got sequenced. Deep immunoSEQ sequencing was performed on naive, central memory and regulatory T cell samples, with an average of roughly 3.3 million total reads per sample. Sorted cells were lysed in RLT buffer and RNA was extracted with DNase-treated RNeasy Micro or Mini kits, depending on cell number. Each cell subset was processed on its own to prevent cross-contamination, while patient and healthy donor samples were processed together. The immunoSEQ multiplex PCR was used to amplify TCRB sequences from cDNA, generating 87-bp fragments that spanned the CDR3 region. Sequencing of the amplicons was performed on the Illumina HiSeq platform. Per the original workflow: PCR bias was computationally corrected using synthetic template baselines, reads within Hamming distance 2 were collapsed, and singletons that could not be merged were discarded. Reads were aligned against IMGT to assign V, D and J genes, CDR3 length and insertions or deletions at six rearrangement sites. Within each subset, clonotype counts were normalized to the number of sorted cells before true diversity and Gini coefficients were calculated with the tcR R package. The overlap coefficient, calculated on TCRB nucleotide sequences, was used to quantify repertoire sharing. The clones in this table, taken by TCRdb from immuneACCESS, are in-frame only. Not every clone is retained; where verified, under half of the shortfall comes from an unresolved V gene, and the cause of the rest is unknown. The DNA gave D and trimming, while V, J and clone size come from that table. Recorded for this sample are about 160,000 clones; approximately 8% of them occurred a single time. The ten most abundant clones make up 0.94% of the sample.

Recombination joined TRBV27 with TRBJ2-7; TRBD2 could be the D gene, as 6 bases match. The sequence was collected from a woman between 35 and 50 years old with type 1 diabetes. Sequenced input: central memory CD4+ T cells from blood. The DNA sequence is TGTGCCAGCAGTTTACCCCCGGGGACGCGGGGCGAGCAGTACTTC. Translated, it gives CASSLPPGTRGEQYF.